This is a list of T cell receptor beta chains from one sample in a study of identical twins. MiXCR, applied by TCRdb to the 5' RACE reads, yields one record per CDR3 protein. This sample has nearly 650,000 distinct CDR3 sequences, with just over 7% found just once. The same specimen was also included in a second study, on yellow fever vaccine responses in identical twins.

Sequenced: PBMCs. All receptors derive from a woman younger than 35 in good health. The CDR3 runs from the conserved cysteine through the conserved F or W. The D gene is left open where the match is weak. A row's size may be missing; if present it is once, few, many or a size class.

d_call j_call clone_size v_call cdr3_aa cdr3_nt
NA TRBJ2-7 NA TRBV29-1 CSVEIAYEQYF TGCAGCGTTGAAATAGCCTACGAGCAGTACTTC
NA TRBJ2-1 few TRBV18 CASSPQVPPYNEQFF TGTGCCAGCTCACCACAGGTACCCCCCTACAATGAGCAGTTCTTC
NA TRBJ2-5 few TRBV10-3 CAISPTGKAETQYF TGTGCCATCAGTCCAACAGGGAAGGCGGAGACCCAGTACTTC
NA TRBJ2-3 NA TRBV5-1 CASSFRVGDTQYF TGCGCCAGCAGCTTCCGTGTGGGAGATACGCAGTATTTT
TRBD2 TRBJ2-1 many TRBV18 CASSPPGGSYNEQFF TGTGCCAGCAGCCCTCCCGGGGGGTCCTACAATGAGCAGTTCTTC
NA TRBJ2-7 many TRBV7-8 CASSGAGTPTTYEQYF TGTGCCAGCAGCGGGGCCGGGACGCCGACCACCTACGAGCAGTACTTC
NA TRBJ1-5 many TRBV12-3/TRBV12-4 CASSSGAGQPQHF TGTGCCAGCAGTTCAGGGGCCGGTCAGCCCCAGCATTTT
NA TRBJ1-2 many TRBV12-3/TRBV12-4 CASSLGLSGLSGYTF TGTGCCAGCAGTTTGGGCCTATCGGGTTTAAGTGGCTACACCTTC
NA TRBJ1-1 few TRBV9 CASSEQGGYTEAFF TGTGCCAGCAGCGAACAGGGAGGGTACACTGAAGCTTTCTTT
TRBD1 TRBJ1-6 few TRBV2 CATGTGSNSPLHF TGTGCCACCGGGACAGGGTCTAATTCACCCCTCCACTTT
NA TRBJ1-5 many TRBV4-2 CASSQDLGRQGNQPQHF TGTGCCAGCAGCCAAGATCTCGGGAGACAAGGCAATCAGCCCCAGCATTTT
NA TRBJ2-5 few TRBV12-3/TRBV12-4 CASSSAGKSETQYF TGTGCCAGCAGTTCGGCCGGGAAAAGCGAGACCCAGTACTTC
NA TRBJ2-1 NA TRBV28 CASAGSHYNEQFF TGTGCCAGCGCGGGCAGCCATTACAATGAGCAGTTCTTC
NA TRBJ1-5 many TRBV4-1 CASSQTGTNSNQPQHF TGCGCCAGCAGCCAAACCGGGACAAACAGCAATCAGCCCCAGCATTTT
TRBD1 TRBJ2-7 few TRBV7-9 CASSSKTGDYEQYF TGTGCCAGCAGCTCCAAAACAGGGGACTACGAGCAGTACTTC
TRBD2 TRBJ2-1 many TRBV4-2 CASSQDFAGGAYNEQFF TGTGCCAGCAGCCAAGATTTCGCGGGAGGAGCCTACAATGAGCAGTTCTTC
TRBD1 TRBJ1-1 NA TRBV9 CASSTQTGMAEAFF TGTGCCAGCAGCACCCAGACAGGGATGGCTGAAGCTTTCTTT
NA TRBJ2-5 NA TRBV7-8 CASSLSRPAGQETQYF TGTGCCAGCAGCTTAAGTAGACCCGCCGGCCAAGAGACCCAGTACTTC
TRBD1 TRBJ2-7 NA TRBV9 CASSVSGQVSYEQYF TGTGCCAGCAGCGTATCTGGACAGGTCTCCTACGAGCAGTACTTC
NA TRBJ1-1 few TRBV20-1 CSARVAGPNTEAFF TGCAGTGCTAGAGTGGCAGGGCCGAACACTGAAGCTTTCTTT
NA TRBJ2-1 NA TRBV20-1 CSARRGNNVQFF TGCAGTGCTAGACGCGGGAACAATGTGCAGTTCTTC
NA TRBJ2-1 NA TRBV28 CASSSSGTPQNEQFF TGTGCCAGCAGTTCCTCCGGGACACCGCAGAATGAGCAGTTCTTC
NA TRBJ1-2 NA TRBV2 CASSDVGDGGYTF TGTGCCAGCAGTGACGTGGGGGATGGGGGCTACACCTTC
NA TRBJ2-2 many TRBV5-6 CATTRGPTNTGELFF TGTGCCACCACAAGGGGTCCTACGAACACCGGGGAGCTGTTTTTT
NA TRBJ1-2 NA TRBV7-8 CASSSGRQGYTF TGTGCCAGCAGCTCCGGGAGACAAGGCTACACCTTC
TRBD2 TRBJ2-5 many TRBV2 CASSAPSGNQETQYF TGTGCCAGCAGTGCCCCTAGCGGGAACCAAGAGACCCAGTACTTC